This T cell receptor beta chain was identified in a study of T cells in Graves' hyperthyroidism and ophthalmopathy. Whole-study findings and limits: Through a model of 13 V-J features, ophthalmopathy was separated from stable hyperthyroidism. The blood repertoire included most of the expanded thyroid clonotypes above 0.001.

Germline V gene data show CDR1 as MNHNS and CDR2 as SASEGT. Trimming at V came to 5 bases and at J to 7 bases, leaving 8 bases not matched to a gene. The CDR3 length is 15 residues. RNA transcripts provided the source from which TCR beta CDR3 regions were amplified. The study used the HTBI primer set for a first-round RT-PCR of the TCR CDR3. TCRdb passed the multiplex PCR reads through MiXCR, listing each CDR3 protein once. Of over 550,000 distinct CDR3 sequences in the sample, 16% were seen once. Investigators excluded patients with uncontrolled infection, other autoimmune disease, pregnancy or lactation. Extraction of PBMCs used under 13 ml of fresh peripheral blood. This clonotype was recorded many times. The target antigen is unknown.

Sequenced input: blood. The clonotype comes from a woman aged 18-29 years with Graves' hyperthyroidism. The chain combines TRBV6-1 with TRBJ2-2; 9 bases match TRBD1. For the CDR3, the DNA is TGTGCCAGCAGTCAACTGACAGGGGGTGACGGGGAGCTGTTTTTT. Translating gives CASSQLTGGDGELFF.